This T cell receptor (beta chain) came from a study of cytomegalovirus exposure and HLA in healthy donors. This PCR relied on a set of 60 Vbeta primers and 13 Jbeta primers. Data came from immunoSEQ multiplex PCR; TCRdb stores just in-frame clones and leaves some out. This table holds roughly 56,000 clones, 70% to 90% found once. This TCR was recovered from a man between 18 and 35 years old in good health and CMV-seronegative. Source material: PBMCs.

The CDR3 loop reads CASSEMGFGEKLFF. In DNA form, the CDR3 reads TGTGCCAGCAGTGAAATGGGCTTTGGTGAAAAACTGTTTTTT. This sequence joins TRBV2 and TRBJ1-4; D is ambiguous. Germline loops: CDR1 SNHLY, CDR2 FYNNEI. The CDR3 is 14 residues long. V was trimmed by 2 bases and J by 7 bases, leaving 11 bases between them.